Sequencing of this T cell receptor beta chain was carried out in a study of shared clonotypes between healthy human individuals. Points from the study as a whole: Memory subsets had estimated richness that was generally smaller than that of naive subsets. Expectations were that clonotype sharing among donors would be affected by sequencing depth.

To note about this clone: The antigen is not known.

Terminally differentiated effector memory CD45RA+ cells were excluded by CCR7 positive selection of CD45RO-negative cells. All participating donors were Caucasian adults from Nashville, Tennessee. Each cell subset's genomic DNA was divided evenly among several immunoSEQ plates. Profiling relied on immunoSEQ multiplex PCR, and the TCRdb table lists in-frame clones only, not all of them. This sample yields 550,000 to 750,000 clones, of which roughly 96% are seen a single time; 0.085% to 0.11% belongs to the top ten. The clonotype was recovered from a woman aged 25 to 45 in good health. The source material was naive CD8+ T cells sorted from blood.

Here the CDR3 reads CASSYWTAGVWEQYF. The DNA of the CDR3 is TGCGCCAGCAGCTATTGGACCGCTGGGGTATGGGAGCAGTACTTC. This chain uses TRBV5-1 with TRBJ2-7; no definite D call. The CDR3 has 15 amino acids. Germline V CDR1 and CDR2: SGHRS, YFSETQ. V was clipped by 3 bases and J by 7 bases, with 20 bases between them. Variable domain in full (rest from reference TRBV5-1 and TRBJ2-7): KAGVTQTPRYLIKTRGQQVTLSCSPISGHRSVSWYQQTPGQGLQFLFEYFSETQRNKGNFPGRFSGRQFSNSRSEMNVSTLELGDSALYLCASSYWTAGVWEQYFGPGTRLTVT.